This T cell receptor (beta chain) was retrieved from a study of lymphopenia after photon versus proton radiotherapy. Sequencing was performed with immunoSEQ multiplex PCR; in TCRdb, only in-frame clones are kept and a portion is missing. The data show roughly 58,000 clones, roughly nine tenths seen once. Germline CDR1 is DFQATT and CDR2 is SNEGSKA (reference sequence). Trimming left V 5 bases short and J 6 bases short, with 10 bases between. There are 11 residues in the CDR3. This TCR derives from a man older than 75 with esophageal cancer. V is TRBV20-1 and J is TRBJ1-1, with D maybe TRBD1 (5 bases). The starting material was peripheral blood, obtained from a patient treated with proton-based radiotherapy. The CDR3: CSAERQSEAFF. CDR3 nucleotides: TGCAGTGCTGAGAGACAGTCTGAAGCTTTCTTT.